This TCR beta chain stems from a study of identical twins. Study results and limitations: A lower insertion count was a feature of abundant cord blood beta clonotypes, with no such feature in memory repertoires. The study found that models underestimated out-of-frame TCR alpha sharing in monozygotic twins.

V lost 3 bases and J 6 bases, leaving 6 bases between the germline ends. The CDR3 covers 10 residues. Germline V gives CDR1 SQVTM, CDR2 ANQGSEA. Unique molecular identifiers were present on the cDNA, and a universal primer site came from template switching. One entry per CDR3 protein, called by TCRdb with MiXCR from the 5' RACE reads. The sample has hundreds of thousands of distinct CDR3 sequences; roughly 7% are singletons. This clonotype was recorded many times. Its antigen is not identified. This sample also appeared in a second study, on yellow fever vaccine responses in identical twins. That study reports: On the reported evidence, twins' vaccine T cell responses seemed partly convergent and partly personalized.

Sequenced: memory (CD45RO+) T cells sorted from blood. This chain links TRBV29-1 with TRBJ2-7; no clear D gene. The origin of this receptor is a woman aged 18 to 35 in good health. CDR3 residues: CSVDRCEQYF. CDR3 in DNA: TGCAGCGTTGATCGATGCGAGCAGTACTTC.